These T cell receptor beta chains were read from a single sample in a study of Graves' ophthalmopathy and Graves' hyperthyroidism. TCRdb reanalysed the multiplex PCR reads using MiXCR and keeps one entry per CDR3 protein. The data show over a million distinct CDR3 sequences, 35% to 40% seen once. Sequencing used peripheral blood or thyroid tissue (not recorded which). The receptors were sampled from an adult man with Graves' hyperthyroidism. Each CDR3 is given with its conserved first and last residue. D genes are given only for firm matches. Rows may omit the clone size; those that give it use once, few, many or a size class.

>TRBJ1-6|.|TRBV19|many
CASSTMVDSPLHF
TGTGCCAGTAGTACTATGGTGGATTCACCCCTCCACTTT
>TRBJ2-7|TRBD1|TRBV7-8|few
CASSLGDRGLNEQYF
TGTGCCAGCAGCTTGGGGGACAGGGGGCTGAACGAGCAGTACTTC
>TRBJ2-5|.|TRBV11-2|many
CASSHPPGIQQTQYF
TGTGCCAGCAGCCACCCGCCGGGGATTCAACAGACCCAGTACTTC
>TRBJ1-2|.|TRBV6-5|few
CASRSGDDSYGYTF
TGTGCCAGCAGGTCCGGGGACGACTCCTATGGCTACACCTTC
>TRBJ1-2|.|TRBV5-1|many
CASRRAEANYGYTF
TGCGCCAGCAGGCGGGCAGAAGCTAACTATGGCTACACCTTC
>TRBJ2-5|.|TRBV14|.
CASSQVWGETQYF
TGTGCCAGCAGCCAAGTTTGGGGAGAGACCCAGTACTTC
>TRBJ1-1|.|TRBV4-1|many
CASSQQGIVNTEAFF
TGCGCCAGCAGCCAACAGGGAATTGTGAACACTGAAGCTTTCTTT
>TRBJ1-5|.|TRBV20-1|.
CSARGGFNQPQHF
TGCAGTGCTAGGGGGGGGTTCAATCAGCCCCAGCATTTT
>TRBJ1-1|TRBD1|TRBV11-2|once
CASSHPWTGNTEAFF
TGTGCCAGCAGCCACCCCTGGACAGGTAACACTGAAGCTTTCTTT
>TRBJ1-1|.|TRBV10-3|.
CAISETGFMGAEAFF
TGTGCCATCAGTGAAACAGGCTTCATGGGCGCTGAAGCTTTCTTT
>TRBJ1-5|TRBD1|TRBV24-1|many
CATSAGDRDQPQHF
TGTGCCACCAGTGCCGGGGACAGAGATCAGCCCCAGCATTTT
>TRBJ1-4|TRBD1|TRBV10-3|many
CAIRPGQGSSNEKLFF
TGTGCCATCAGGCCGGGACAGGGGTCAAGTAATGAAAAACTGTTTTTT
>TRBJ2-2|.|TRBV14|.
CASSLSLTNTGELFF
TGTGCCAGCAGTTTATCACTAACGAACACCGGGGAGCTGTTTTTT
>TRBJ2-5|.|TRBV10-3|.
CASSRQAAKETQYF
TGTGCCAGCAGCCGACAGGCGGCGAAAGAGACCCAGTACTTC
>TRBJ1-2|.|TRBV12-3/TRBV12-4|.
CASSLPQDRRSSGYTF
TGTGCCAGCAGTTTACCCCAGGACAGACGATCAAGTGGCTACACCTTC
>TRBJ2-5|.|TRBV11-2|once
CASSPGFGSSQETQYF
TGTGCCAGCAGCCCAGGGTTTGGCAGCTCCCAAGAGACCCAGTACTTC
>TRBJ1-1|.|TRBV10-3|many
CATEHVRGNTKAFF
TGTGCCACAGAACATGTTCGCGGCAACACTAAAGCTTTCTTT
>TRBJ2-5|.|TRBV2|once
CASKERAHEGTQYF
TGTGCCAGCAAAGAAAGGGCCCACGAGGGGACCCAGTACTTC
>TRBJ1-1|.|TRBV2|.
CASSISGGTTEAFF
TGTGCCAGCAGTATTAGCGGGGGGACCACTGAAGCCTTCTTT
>TRBJ1-2|TRBD1|TRBV7-9|many
CASSLQGEEGYTF
TGTGCCAGCTCCTTACAGGGGGAAGAGGGCTACACCTTC
>TRBJ1-1|.|TRBV14|many
CASTVSGEGRSTEAFF
TGTGCCAGCACGGTCTCAGGGGAGGGTCGTAGCACTGAAGCTTTCTTT
>TRBJ2-5|TRBD2|TRBV5-5|.
CASSPTSGGAQETQYF
TGTGCCAGCTCACCTACTAGCGGGGGGGCCCAAGAGACCCAGTACTTC
>TRBJ2-7|.|TRBV7-2|many
CASSTRQLSYEQYF
TGTGCCAGCAGCACTCGACAGCTCTCCTACGAGCAGTACTTC
>TRBJ1-1|.|TRBV5-6|many
CASSEELRDGTFPAFF
TGTGCCAGCAGTGAGGAGTTACGGGACGGGACCTTCCCAGCTTTCTTT
>TRBJ1-5|.|TRBV10-3|.
CAISDPLQDHNQPQHF
TGTGCCATCAGCGACCCTTTACAGGATCACAATCAGCCCCAGCATTTT
>TRBJ2-7|TRBD1|TRBV12-3/TRBV12-4|few
CASTHYGTGSYEQYF
TGTGCCAGCACCCACTACGGGACAGGGTCCTACGAGCAGTACTTC
>TRBJ1-6|TRBD1|TRBV7-2|.
CASSPHRGRISPLHF
TGTGCCAGCAGCCCGCACAGGGGGAGGATCTCACCCCTCCACTTT
>TRBJ1-1|.|TRBV29-1|many
CSVEIGTGAEAFF
TGCAGCGTTGAAATTGGGACGGGAGCTGAAGCTTTCTTT
>TRBJ2-6|TRBD2|TRBV10-3|many
CAISSTAGGGGANVLTF
TGTGCCATCAGTTCCACAGCGGGGGGAGGTGGGGCCAACGTCCTGACTTTC
>TRBJ1-1|.|TRBV6-2/TRBV6-3|.
CASSNNLQGSNTEAFF
TGTGCCAGCAGTAACAATCTACAGGGCTCGAACACTGAAGCTTTCTTT
>TRBJ2-5|.|TRBV29-1|.
CSVDRGLQETQYF
TGCAGCGTTGACAGGGGACTCCAAGAGACCCAGTACTTC
>TRBJ1-6|TRBD1|TRBV25-1|.
CASRGQANSPLHF
TGTGCCAGCCGCGGACAGGCGAATTCACCCCTCCACTTT
>TRBJ2-6|.|TRBV29-1|.
CSVAAGADVLTF
TGCAGCGTTGCGGCAGGGGCCGACGTCCTGACTTTC
>TRBJ2-2|.|TRBV24-1|many
CATSDLSSRGTGELFF
TGTGCCACCAGTGATTTGAGCAGCAGGGGCACCGGGGAGCTGTTTTTT
>TRBJ1-1|TRBD1|TRBV29-1|.
CSAGGGPVEAFF
TGCAGCGCAGGGGGGGGGCCTGTTGAAGCTTTCTTT
>TRBJ1-4|TRBD1|TRBV12-3/TRBV12-4|few
CASSLTGGVEKLFF
TGTGCCAGCAGTTTGACAGGGGGAGTTGAAAAACTGTTTTTT
>TRBJ2-5|TRBD2|TRBV11-2|many
CASRKRRMSTTGGAETQYF
TGTGCCAGCAGGAAAAGGAGGATGTCGACAACGGGAGGTGCTGAGACCCAGTACTTC
>TRBJ1-1|.|TRBV7-9|many
CASSRSGNTEAFF
TGTGCCAGCAGCCGAAGCGGGAACACTGAAGCTTTCTTT
>TRBJ2-7|.|TRBV28|.
CASSQQPRAHEQYF
TGTGCCAGCAGTCAACAGCCTAGGGCCCACGAGCAGTACTTC
>TRBJ2-7|TRBD1|TRBV25-1|.
CASSGLQGVYEQYF
TGTGCCAGCAGTGGATTACAGGGGGTTTACGAGCAGTACTTC
>TRBJ1-1|.|TRBV10-2|.
CASSYKPPFGGDTEAFF
TGTGCCAGCAGTTACAAGCCCCCCTTTGGAGGGGACACTGAAGCTTTCTTT
>TRBJ2-1|.|TRBV6-5|.
CASSYLGYNEQFF
TGTGCCAGCAGTTACCTAGGTTACAATGAGCAGTTCTTC
>TRBJ2-7|.|TRBV7-2|.
CASSLVRRTYEQYF
TGTGCCAGCAGCTTGGTCAGGAGGACCTACGAGCAGTACTTC
>TRBJ1-5|.|TRBV4-1|few
CASSQDFLRQPNQPQHF
TGCGCCAGCAGCCAAGATTTCTTACGGCAGCCAAATCAGCCCCAGCATTTT
>TRBJ2-7|.|TRBV28|.
CASTTPRDRSYEQYF
TGTGCCAGCACCACCCCCCGAGACAGATCCTACGAGCAGTACTTC
>TRBJ2-7|.|TRBV6-6|.
CAISQGPPYYEQYF
TGTGCCATCAGTCAGGGGCCTCCCTACTACGAGCAGTACTTC
>TRBJ1-3|.|TRBV12-3/TRBV12-4|many
CASSSTGTGNTIYF
TGTGCCAGCAGCTCGACAGGAACGGGAAACACCATATATTTT
>TRBJ2-2|TRBD1|TRBV6-6|.
CATIEGTANTGELFF
TGTGCCACTATAGAGGGGACAGCGAACACCGGGGAGCTGTTTTTT
>TRBJ2-7|TRBD1|TRBV5-1|.
CASATGTGLSEQYF
TGCGCCAGCGCCACCGGGACAGGGTTAAGCGAGCAGTACTTC
>TRBJ2-6|.|TRBV4-1|.
CASSQDWASRSGANVLTF
TGCGCCAGCAGCCAAGATTGGGCTTCTCGCTCTGGGGCCAACGTCCTGACTTTC
>TRBJ2-1|TRBD2|TRBV7-3|.
CASSLGLAGNNEQFF
TGTGCCAGCAGCTTGGGACTAGCGGGAAACAATGAGCAGTTCTTC
>TRBJ2-2|.|TRBV9|.
CASSDLGISNTGELFF
TGTGCCAGCAGCGACCTAGGGATCTCGAACACCGGGGAGCTGTTTTTT
>TRBJ2-1|TRBD2|TRBV25-1|.
CASSLASGYYNEQFF
TGTGCCAGCAGTCTCGCTAGCGGGTACTACAATGAGCAGTTCTTC
>TRBJ2-5|.|TRBV15|few
CATSSYSEYQETQYF
TGTGCCACCAGCAGCTACTCCGAGTACCAAGAGACCCAGTACTTC
>TRBJ2-7|.|TRBV19|.
CARQTRGPIYEQYF
TGTGCCAGACAAACGCGGGGTCCTATCTACGAGCAGTACTTC
>TRBJ1-2|.|TRBV6-5|.
CASSNRGAQDYGYTF
TGTGCCAGCAGTAACCGGGGGGCGCAGGACTATGGCTACACCTTC